The 23 T cell receptor beta chains listed next were all sequenced from one sample in a study of response to subunit inactivated influenza vaccine. TCRdb re-analysed the RT-PCR reads in MiXCR, keeping a single row per CDR3 protein. The table has about 310,000 distinct CDR3 sequences, 20% to 25% seen once; the top ten hold roughly a tenth. The sequences come from PBMCs from blood, collected about 20 months after vaccination. These receptors were taken from a man aged 50 to 75 who received an inactivated influenza vaccine.

This clonotype has only a few counts. The rearrangement joins TRBV5-1 to TRBJ1-5; D ambiguous. The germline CDR1 and CDR2 sequences are SGHRS and YFSETQ. There are 15 residues in the CDR3. Trimming removed 0 bases from V and 6 bases from J, with 13 bases in between. CDR3 amino acids: CASSLGLGDGQPQHF. CDR3 coding DNA: TGCGCCAGCAGCTTGGGCCTCGGTGACGGTCAGCCCCAGCATTTT.

The V gene is TRBV23-1, the J gene TRBJ1-5, with D possibly being TRBD1 (5 bases). TRBV23-1 is noted as an ORF with a role that remains uncertain. This CDR3 is 18 amino acids long. With 0 bases removed from V and 2 bases from J, the gap between germline ends came to 17 bases. CDR3: CASSQSGRVGPRNQPQHF. The CDR3 DNA sequence: TGCGCCAGCAGTCAATCGGGCAGGGTGGGACCCCGCAATCAGCCCCAGCATTTT.

This clonotype appeared a few times. This chain connects TRBV10-2 to TRBJ1-2, with TRBD1 identical over 7 bases. The germline V gene has CDR1 WSHSY and CDR2 SAAADI. The CDR3 extends over 14 amino acids. The J segment lost 9 bases and the V segment lost 7 bases, leaving 14 bases of the junction unmatched. CDR3 amino acids: CASTMTDRVGSYTF. The CDR3 bases are TGCGCCAGCACCATGACCGACAGGGTCGGCAGCTACACCTTC.

The J gene is TRBJ2-3, the V gene TRBV4-1; 12 nucleotides align to TRBD2. The V gene's germline CDR1 is MGHRA and CDR2 YSYEKL. The ends lost 0 bases at V and 5 bases at J; junction bases unmatched: 12. The CDR3 length is 19 residues. The CDR3 DNA is TGCGCCAGCAGCCAAGATAGGAGACTAGCGGGAGTGTTCGGAGATACGCAGTATTTT. This translates into CASSQDRRLAGVFGDTQYF.

V is TRBV11-2 and J is TRBJ2-3; no reliable D call. V lost 2 bases and J 4 bases, leaving 7 bases between the germline ends. The length of the CDR3 is 13 residues. Germline CDR1 reads SGHAT; CDR2 reads FQNNGV. The CDR3 coding sequence is TGTGCCAGCAGCTTATTGGATCCAGATACGCAGTATTTT. Its translation: CASSLLDPDTQYF. Full variable domain (outside the CDR3, taken from reference TRBV11-2 and TRBJ2-3): EAGVAQSPRYKIIEKRQSVAFWCNPISGHATLYWYQQILGQGPKLLIQFQNNGVVDDSQLPKDRFSAERLKGVDSTLKIQPAKLEDSAVYLCASSLLDPDTQYFGPGTRLTVL.

Only a few counts were recorded for this clonotype. The rearrangement joins TRBV7-9 to TRBJ1-4; possibly TRBD1 for D (6 bases). The germline gives CDR1 SEHNR, CDR2 FQNEAQ (reference sequence). The CDR3 is 14 amino acids. V was pared by 7 bases and J by 3 bases, with 12 bases between. CDR3 region: CASTTTGSNEKLFF. In DNA, the CDR3 is TGTGCCAGCACAACGACAGGCTCTAATGAAAAACTGTTTTTT.

This chain joins TRBV28 and TRBJ1-2, with 8 positions matching TRBD1. CDR3 size: 16 residues. Germline loops: CDR1 MDHEN, CDR2 SYDVKM. Trimming cost V 3 bases and J 0 bases; bases outside gene matches: 6. The CDR3 sequence is CASSFRQGMTNYGYTF. The CDR3 nucleotides read TGTGCCAGCAGTTTCCGACAGGGGATGACTAACTATGGCTACACCTTC.

In this sample, this clonotype turned up a few times. This chain uses TRBV5-8 with TRBJ1-5; D remains ambiguous. The length of the CDR3 is 16 residues. CDR1 and CDR2 from the germline V gene are SGHTS and YDEGEE. V lost 0 bases and J 0 bases, leaving 10 bases between the germline ends. CDR3 DNA sequence: TGTGCCAGCAGCTTGGCAGTGCCAGTTAGCAATCAGCCCCAGCATTTT. This gives the protein CASSLAVPVSNQPQHF. Using reference TRBV5-8 and TRBJ1-5 for the parts outside the CDR3, the full variable domain is EAGVTQSPTHLIKTRGQQATLRCSPISGHTSVYWYQQALGLGLQFLLWYDEGEERNRGNFPPRFSGRQFPNYSSELNVNALELEDSALYLCASSLAVPVSNQPQHFGDGTRLSIL.

This clonotype was recorded a few times. The chain joins TRBV12-3 or TRBV12-4 to TRBJ2-1; 7 nucleotides agree with TRBD1. The CDR3 runs 16 residues. Losses at the gene ends were 10 bases for V and 4 bases for J; bases not matched to a gene: 16. The CDR3 sequence is CATSGVGQDKYNEQFF. For the CDR3, the DNA is TGTGCCACCTCAGGGGTCGGACAGGACAAATACAATGAGCAGTTCTTC.

A few counts support this clonotype. The chain joins TRBV29-1 to TRBJ2-5; tentatively, D is TRBD2 (5 bases). Per the germline V gene, CDR1 is SQVTM and CDR2 is ANQGSEA. The CDR3 sequence is 12 residues long. The V end was cut by 7 bases, the J end by 2 bases, with 11 bases between. CDR3 sequence: CSGERTQETQYF. CDR3 nucleotide sequence: TGCAGCGGAGAGCGGACTCAAGAGACCCAGTACTTC. Complete variable domain (other parts from reference TRBV29-1 and TRBJ2-5): SAVISQKPSRDICQRGTSLTIQCQVDSQVTMMFWYRQQPGQSLTLIATANQGSEATYESGFVIDKFPISRPNLTFSTLTVSNMSPEDSSIYLCSGERTQETQYFGPGTRLLVL.

There are a few counts of this clonotype. This rearrangement joins TRBV5-1 to TRBJ1-1, with D perhaps TRBD1 (5 bases). V was shortened by 0 bases and J by 7 bases, with 13 bases between the two germline ends. Germline assignment: CDR1 SGHRS and CDR2 YFSETQ. CDR3 length: 14 residues. For the CDR3, the DNA is TGCGCCAGCAGCTTGGGGGACGGTTTACATGAAGCTTTCTTT. It specifies CASSLGDGLHEAFF. Drawing the rest from reference TRBV5-1 and TRBJ1-1, the complete variable domain is KAGVTQTPRYLIKTRGQQVTLSCSPISGHRSVSWYQQTPGQGLQFLFEYFSETQRNKGNFPGRFSGRQFSNSRSEMNVSTLELGDSALYLCASSLGDGLHEAFFGQGTRLTVV.

Ten or more counts support this clonotype. The gene calls are TRBV4-3 and TRBJ2-3; 7 nucleotides match TRBD1. Trimming took 2 bases from V and 6 from J; bases not matched to a gene: 8. Germline V gene data show CDR1 as LGHNA and CDR2 as YSLEER. CDR3 size: 15 residues. For the CDR3, the DNA is TGCGCCAGCAGCCAACGGGACAGACCACACGATACGCAGTATTTT. This encodes CASSQRDRPHDTQYF.

This clonotype showed up just a few times. V is TRBV5-1 and J is TRBJ2-2, with TRBD1 matching over 8 bases. The CDR3 is 16 residues long. Unmatched junction bases numbered 4, after V lost 1 base and J lost 2 bases. CDR1 is SGHRS, CDR2 YFSETQ, per germline. CDR3 region: CASSLRTGQNTGELFF. The CDR3 coding sequence is TGCGCCAGCAGCTTGCGGACAGGGCAAAACACCGGGGAGCTGTTTTTT. Full variable domain (remainder filled in from reference TRBV5-1 and TRBJ2-2): KAGVTQTPRYLIKTRGQQVTLSCSPISGHRSVSWYQQTPGQGLQFLFEYFSETQRNKGNFPGRFSGRQFSNSRSEMNVSTLELGDSALYLCASSLRTGQNTGELFFGEGSRLTVL.

V and J are TRBV3-1 and TRBJ2-5; TRBD2 agrees at 9 bases. The CDR3 has 15 residues. Germline V gene lookup returns CDR1 LGHDT and CDR2 YNNKEL (reference sequence). Losses at the gene ends were 4 bases for V and 5 bases for J; bases not matched to a gene: 8. The CDR3 here is CASSPSSGVEETQYF. The CDR3 nucleotides are TGTGCCAGCAGCCCCTCTAGCGGGGTGGAGGAGACCCAGTACTTC.

The sample holds a few counts of this clonotype. V is TRBV20-1 and J is TRBJ1-2; TRBD1 matches 9 bases. The germline V gene has CDR1 DFQATT and CDR2 SNEGSKA (reference sequence). There are 15 residues in the CDR3. Germline trimming cut 6 bases from V and 0 bases from J; bases unmatched to any gene: 8. CDR3: CSAPGQGTANYGYTF. The CDR3 DNA reads as TGCAGTGCGCCAGGACAGGGGACGGCTAACTATGGCTACACCTTC.

The chain carries TRBV20-1 and TRBJ1-1; D is unclear. The CDR3 consists of 14 residues. Germline V gene sequence: CDR1 DFQATT, CDR2 SNEGSKA (reference sequence). Trimming took off 0 bases at V and 3 bases at J, with 11 bases between the two ends. The CDR3 loop is CSARDRSVHTEAFF. The CDR3 nucleotides read TGCAGTGCTAGAGATAGGTCCGTTCACACTGAAGCTTTCTTT.

The sample holds a few counts of this clonotype. The rearrangement links TRBV6-5 to TRBJ1-1, with a possible D match to TRBD1 (5 bases). V gave up 4 bases and J gave up 0 bases, with 12 bases separating them. The V gene's germline CDR1 is MNHEY and CDR2 SVGAGI. This CDR3 is built from 15 residues. The CDR3 sequence: CASSSGVPVNTEAFF. The CDR3 bases are TGTGCCAGCAGTTCGGGGGTCCCAGTGAACACTGAAGCTTTCTTT.

The chain employs TRBV5-1 and TRBJ2-7; D ambiguous. The V gene's germline CDR1 is SGHRS and CDR2 YFSETQ. This CDR3 spans 12 amino acids. Trimming left V 1 base short and J 3 bases short, with 5 bases between. The CDR3 protein is CASSLNNYEQYF. The CDR3 DNA follows: TGCGCCAGCAGCTTGAATAACTACGAGCAGTACTTC.

The chain links TRBV2 to TRBJ2-1; D could derive from TRBD1 or TRBD2 (5 bases each). V lost 3 bases, J lost 9 bases, and 9 bases lay in between. This CDR3 contains 12 residues. The germline V gene has CDR1 SNHLY and CDR2 FYNNEI. The CDR3 loop is CASSEQRGEQFF. The CDR3 DNA follows: TGTGCCAGCAGTGAGCAGAGGGGTGAGCAGTTCTTC.

A few counts support this clonotype. The chain is built from TRBV4-1 and TRBJ1-2; 10 bases match TRBD1. The V gene's germline CDR1 is MGHRA and CDR2 YSYEKL. This CDR3 spans 16 amino acids. The V gene end was trimmed by 0 bases and the J gene end by 2 bases; junction bases not matched to a gene: 3. CDR3: CASSQEETGGNYGYTF. The CDR3 nucleotides are TGCGCCAGCAGCCAAGAAGAGACAGGGGGCAACTATGGCTACACCTTC.

The J gene is TRBJ1-3, the V gene TRBV5-6; no reliable D call. CDR3 length: 13 amino acids. V was cut by 4 bases and J by 2 bases, with 7 bases left in between. Germline V gene sequence: CDR1 SGHDT, CDR2 YYEEEE. The CDR3 here is CASSGRAGNTIYF. The CDR3 nucleotides read TGTGCCAGCAGCGGCAGAGCTGGAAACACCATATATTTT. The entire variable domain, with the rest obtained from reference TRBV5-6 and TRBJ1-3, is as follows: DAGVTQSPTHLIKTRGQQVTLRCSPKSGHDTVSWYQQALGQGPQFIFQYYEEEERQRGNFPDRFSGHQFPNYSSELNVNALLLGDSALYLCASSGRAGNTIYFGEGSWLTVV.

There are a few counts of this clonotype. The genes are TRBV5-1 and TRBJ2-3; a weak D match, TRBD2 (6 bases). Germline assignment: CDR1 SGHRS and CDR2 YFSETQ. The CDR3 loop spans 16 amino acids. V lost 4 bases, J lost 3 bases, and 18 bases lay in between. Here the CDR3 reads CASSLTSSRGTDTQYF. The CDR3 DNA sequence: TGCGCCAGCAGCCTTACTAGCTCTCGGGGTACAGATACGCAGTATTTT. Filled out from reference TRBV5-1 and TRBJ2-3, the complete variable domain reads KAGVTQTPRYLIKTRGQQVTLSCSPISGHRSVSWYQQTPGQGLQFLFEYFSETQRNKGNFPGRFSGRQFSNSRSEMNVSTLELGDSALYLCASSLTSSRGTDTQYFGPGTRLTVL.

This clonotype came up a few times. The V call is TRBV7-9, the J call TRBJ1-4; TRBD1 is a possible D gene (6 bases). The CDR3 has 15 residues. CDR1 and CDR2 (germline): SEHNR, FQNEAQ (reference sequence). Deletions cut 2 bases from V and 5 bases from J, with 12 bases between. The CDR3 sequence is CASSLRGAQNEKLFF. The DNA for the CDR3 is TGTGCCAGCAGCTTACGGGGGGCTCAAAATGAAAAACTGTTTTTT.